This T cell receptor beta chain was sequenced in a study of T cells after yellow fever vaccination (dated 2019 in TCRdb). Study-level background: The SMART-Seq v4 Ultra Low Input RNA kit was used to prepare libraries from fractions with low cell numbers. To follow T-cell clones before and after both primary and booster YFV17D yellow fever vaccination, bulk TCR alpha and beta repertoires underwent longitudinal sequencing. The cohort comprised two healthy male donors, one aged 18 to 30 and one aged 30 to 40 years. Blood was collected at multiple timepoints before and after primary and secondary immunization, and bulk PBMC replicates and cell subsets were isolated.

What the research found in general, with its limitations: FACS-sorted repertoires could contain abundant contaminating clonotypes from the bulk population, so computational filtering was required. Most clones expanded after primary vaccination were re-detected after the booster (just under 97% of CD4 and 88% of CD8), suggesting broad memory maintenance. A small fraction of clonotypes showed up in both the CD4 and CD8 compartments, probably as a result of convergent recombination. Compared with the primary T-cell response, the secondary T-cell response was faster but weaker, reaching its peak on day 5 rather than on day 15. The study included only a couple of donors, which limits how far the findings can be generalized.

Explained via the paper, the treatment or condition label denotes: live attenuated yellow fever vaccine strain. Two biological replicates of bulk PBMCs were collected at each blood-draw timepoint. PBMCs were isolated from peripheral blood using a standard Ficoll-Paque protocol. RNA was extracted with TriZol from bulk PBMCs, CD4 and CD8 fractions, and dextramer-positive and dextramer-negative fractions. Inclusive of the bounding cysteine and phenylalanine, the CDR3 is 13 residues long. Of the read, only the CDR3 DNA is kept; its 39 bases are in frame from base 1. CDR1 and CDR2 are drawn from the germline V gene: SNHLY, FYNNEI. The junction shows trimming of 6 bases on V and 5 bases on J, plus 11 bases between the germline ends. This clonotype has more than one count but fewer than ten. Its antigen is currently not known. Nothing much larger sits one base from this clone, and base qualities are not available.

The reads were generated on an Illumina NovaSeq 6000. TCR cDNA was synthesized by 5'RACE template switching, which introduced a universal primer site and unique molecular identifiers. cDNA synthesis was primed from both the TCR alpha and TCR beta constant segments. Two PCR steps were used to amplify libraries, with sample barcodes and sequencing adapters being added in the second step. Sequencing of libraries was done on Illumina HiSeq 2500 (2x100 bp) or NovaSeq (2x150 bp). From the authors' description of their analysis: Reads were demultiplexed and collapsed into UMI consensus sequences with MIGEC, and V(D)J alignment was performed with MiXCR. Clonotypes responding to the vaccine were identified with edgeR on replicate PBMC samples, with the criteria of FDR below 0.01 and a log2 fold change above 5 up to day 15. Each bulk clonotype was labeled CD4 or CD8 based on which sequenced repertoire, CD4 or CD8, contained the clonotype at higher abundance. The raw public data were reprocessed by TCRdb itself: fastp quality trimming at Q25, MiXCR clonotype calling, in-frame beta chains only. CDR3 protein sequences are deduplicated, and each keeps its most common genes and DNA. The V and J calls follow TCRdb's processing rather than the paper's. Recorded for this sample are roughly 310,000 distinct CDR3 sequences; around 3.9% of them occurred a single time. The leading ten clones occupy 23% of the sample.

The rearrangement combines TRBV2 with TRBJ2-1, with a weak D call of TRBD1 (5 bases match). Sequenced material: PBMCs, taken on the day of the yellow fever booster vaccination. This sequence was found in a man younger than 35 who received the YFV17D yellow fever vaccine. The encoded CDR3 is CASRRGQNNEQFF. The nucleotide sequence is given as TGTGCCAGCAGAAGGGGCCAGAACAATGAGCAGTTCTTC.